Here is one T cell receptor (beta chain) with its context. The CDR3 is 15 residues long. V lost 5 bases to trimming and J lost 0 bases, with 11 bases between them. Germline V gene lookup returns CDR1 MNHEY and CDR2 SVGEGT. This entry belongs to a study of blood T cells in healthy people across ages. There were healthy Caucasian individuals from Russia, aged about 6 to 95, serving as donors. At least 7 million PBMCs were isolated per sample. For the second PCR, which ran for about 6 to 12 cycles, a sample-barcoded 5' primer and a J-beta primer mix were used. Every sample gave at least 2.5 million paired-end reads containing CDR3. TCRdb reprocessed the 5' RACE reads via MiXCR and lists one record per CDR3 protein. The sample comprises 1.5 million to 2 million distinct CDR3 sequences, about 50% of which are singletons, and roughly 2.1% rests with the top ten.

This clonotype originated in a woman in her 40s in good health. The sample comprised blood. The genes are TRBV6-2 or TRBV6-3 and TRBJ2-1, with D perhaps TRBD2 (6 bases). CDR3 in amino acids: CASSQMGGSYNEQFF. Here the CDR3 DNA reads TGTGCCAGCAGTCAAATGGGGGGCTCCTACAATGAGCAGTTCTTC.